This is a list of T cell receptor beta chains from one sample in a study of CD8 T cells in Susac syndrome. In TCRdb, the immunoSEQ multiplex PCR reads were re-called with MiXCR into one record per CDR3 protein. The sample carries roughly 200,000 distinct CDR3 sequences, about 95% recorded once. Sequenced sample: CD4+ T cells from PBMCs. The source is a human donor in good health. Each CDR3 is given with its conserved first and last residue. The D gene is left open where the match is weak. Rows give clone size only sometimes, using once, few, many, or a class for an expanded clone.

CDR3nt: TGCAGTGCCCTCCGGAAGAGCAGCGACAATGAGCAGTTCTTC; CDR3aa: CSALRKSSDNEQFF; j_gene: TRBJ2-1; abundance: -; v_gene: TRBV20-1; d_gene: -; len: 14
CDR3nt: TGTGCCAGCAGTGAATACGTGGGGAAAGATACGCAGTATTTT; CDR3aa: CASSEYVGKDTQYF; j_gene: TRBJ2-3; abundance: -; v_gene: TRBV25-1; d_gene: -; len: 14
CDR3nt: TGTGCCGGTAACCGAGCGGGAGGAGGAGAGACCCAGTACTTC; CDR3aa: CAGNRAGGGETQYF; j_gene: TRBJ2-5; abundance: -; v_gene: TRBV6-2/TRBV6-3; d_gene: TRBD2; len: 14
CDR3nt: TGCAGCGGGGGTGGGGAAGAGACCCAGTACTTC; CDR3aa: CSGGGEETQYF; j_gene: TRBJ2-5; abundance: -; v_gene: TRBV29-1; d_gene: -; len: 11
CDR3nt: TGTGCCAGCAGCTTGGGGCCCCCAACGGGAAACATTCAGTACTTC; CDR3aa: CASSLGPPTGNIQYF; j_gene: TRBJ2-4; abundance: -; v_gene: TRBV7-8; d_gene: -; len: 15
CDR3nt: TGTGCCAGCAGTTTTGGGGCGAGCACAGATACGCAGTATTTT; CDR3aa: CASSFGASTDTQYF; j_gene: TRBJ2-3; abundance: few; v_gene: TRBV12-3/TRBV12-4; d_gene: -; len: 14
CDR3nt: TGTGCCAGCAGCTTGATCCGGGACACCGGGGAGCTGTTTTTT; CDR3aa: CASSLIRDTGELFF; j_gene: TRBJ2-2; abundance: -; v_gene: TRBV11-2; d_gene: -; len: 14
CDR3nt: TGCAGTGTCCCAGACAGGGGGCAAGGCTACACCTTC; CDR3aa: CSVPDRGQGYTF; j_gene: TRBJ1-2; abundance: -; v_gene: TRBV20-1; d_gene: TRBD1; len: 12
CDR3nt: TGTGCCAGCAGGTTCGGCGGCCAAGAGACCCAGTACTTC; CDR3aa: CASRFGGQETQYF; j_gene: TRBJ2-5; abundance: -; v_gene: TRBV25-1; d_gene: -; len: 13
CDR3nt: TGTGCCAGCAGTTTAAAGTTAGTGAACACTGAAGCTTTCTTT; CDR3aa: CASSLKLVNTEAFF; j_gene: TRBJ1-1; abundance: -; v_gene: TRBV12-3/TRBV12-4; d_gene: -; len: 14
CDR3nt: TGCGCCAGCAGCCAAGGCCCCGGGACAGGGGACACTGAAGCTTTCTTT; CDR3aa: CASSQGPGTGDTEAFF; j_gene: TRBJ1-1; abundance: -; v_gene: TRBV4-3; d_gene: TRBD1; len: 16
CDR3nt: TGCAGCGTTGAAGTGGCTGGGGCAGCGGGAGGGACCGGGGAGCTGTTTTTT; CDR3aa: CSVEVAGAAGGTGELFF; j_gene: TRBJ2-2; abundance: -; v_gene: TRBV29-1; d_gene: TRBD2; len: 17
CDR3nt: TGTGCCAGCAGCCCTACGCGGGGATCCACAGATACGCAGTATTTT; CDR3aa: CASSPTRGSTDTQYF; j_gene: TRBJ2-3; abundance: -; v_gene: TRBV12-3/TRBV12-4; d_gene: -; len: 15
CDR3nt: TGTGCCAGCAGCCGCATTCCGGGGGGAAACTTAGGAGGGACCCAGTACTTC; CDR3aa: CASSRIPGGNLGGTQYF; j_gene: TRBJ2-5; abundance: -; v_gene: TRBV3-1; d_gene: TRBD2; len: 17
CDR3nt: TGTGCCAGCAGTTTCTCTGAAAAACTGTTTTTT; CDR3aa: CASSFSEKLFF; j_gene: TRBJ1-4; abundance: -; v_gene: TRBV12-3/TRBV12-4; d_gene: -; len: 11
CDR3nt: TGCAGTGCTTTAAGACAGGGTCAGCCCCAGCATTTT; CDR3aa: CSALRQGQPQHF; j_gene: TRBJ1-5; abundance: -; v_gene: TRBV20-1; d_gene: TRBD1; len: 12
CDR3nt: TGTGCCAGCCGATTAAGTAGGACAGGGGGCGCGGGTGAGCAGTTCTTC; CDR3aa: CASRLSRTGGAGEQFF; j_gene: TRBJ2-1; abundance: -; v_gene: TRBV11-2; d_gene: TRBD1; len: 16
CDR3nt: TGTGCCAGCTCACCCTTAGGGGCCAACGTCCTGACTTTC; CDR3aa: CASSPLGANVLTF; j_gene: TRBJ2-6; abundance: few; v_gene: TRBV18; d_gene: -; len: 13
CDR3nt: TGTGCCAGCAGTTCCCGCCCGGGCGGGCCAGATACGCAGTATTTT; CDR3aa: CASSSRPGGPDTQYF; j_gene: TRBJ2-3; abundance: -; v_gene: TRBV28; d_gene: -; len: 15
CDR3nt: TGTGCCAGTGCACAATTAGTTCCCAGGAGGGCTGGGGCCAACGTCCTGACTTTC; CDR3aa: CASAQLVPRRAGANVLTF; j_gene: TRBJ2-6; abundance: -; v_gene: TRBV28; d_gene: -; len: 18
CDR3nt: TGCGCCAGCAGGATATCCTTCCAAGAGACCCAGTACTTC; CDR3aa: CASRISFQETQYF; j_gene: TRBJ2-5; abundance: -; v_gene: TRBV5-1; d_gene: -; len: 13
CDR3nt: TGTGCCAGCAGCCTCGACCTGGATACGCAGTATTTT; CDR3aa: CASSLDLDTQYF; j_gene: TRBJ2-3; abundance: -; v_gene: TRBV7-3; d_gene: -; len: 12
CDR3nt: TGTGCCAGCTCCTTGGACTATGGCTACACCTTC; CDR3aa: CASSLDYGYTF; j_gene: TRBJ1-2; abundance: few; v_gene: TRBV18; d_gene: -; len: 11
CDR3nt: TGTGCCAGCAGCACCGGGACAGGACTACAGACCCAGTACTTC; CDR3aa: CASSTGTGLQTQYF; j_gene: TRBJ2-5; abundance: -; v_gene: TRBV7-9; d_gene: TRBD1; len: 14
CDR3nt: TGTGCCAGCTCACTTGGGACAGATACCTACGAGCAGTACTTC; CDR3aa: CASSLGTDTYEQYF; j_gene: TRBJ2-7; abundance: -; v_gene: TRBV18; d_gene: TRBD1; len: 14
CDR3nt: TGTGCCACCAGCAGAGACAGAAATAACTATGGCTACACCTTC; CDR3aa: CATSRDRNNYGYTF; j_gene: TRBJ1-2; abundance: -; v_gene: TRBV15; d_gene: -; len: 14
CDR3nt: TGCAGTGCGTTGGGTACGCAGTATTTT; CDR3aa: CSALGTQYF; j_gene: TRBJ2-3; abundance: -; v_gene: TRBV20-1; d_gene: -; len: 9
CDR3nt: TGTGCCAGCTCACGCCTAGGGGTGGGCACAGATACGCAGTATTTT; CDR3aa: CASSRLGVGTDTQYF; j_gene: TRBJ2-3; abundance: -; v_gene: TRBV18; d_gene: -; len: 15
CDR3nt: TGTGCCTGGAGTAGGCTAGCGACCACCGGGGAGCTGTTTTTT; CDR3aa: CAWSRLATTGELFF; j_gene: TRBJ2-2; abundance: -; v_gene: TRBV30; d_gene: -; len: 14
CDR3nt: TGTGCCAGCAGCAGAACAGGGATCCACAATGAGCAGTTCTTC; CDR3aa: CASSRTGIHNEQFF; j_gene: TRBJ2-1; abundance: -; v_gene: TRBV27; d_gene: -; len: 14
CDR3nt: TGCAGTGCTAGAGTTAACAGAATCCAAGAGACCCAGTACTTC; CDR3aa: CSARVNRIQETQYF; j_gene: TRBJ2-5; abundance: -; v_gene: TRBV20-1; d_gene: -; len: 14
CDR3nt: TGTGCCAGCAGCGGATTAAGGGTTAGTTCCTACAATGAGCAGTTCTTC; CDR3aa: CASSGLRVSSYNEQFF; j_gene: TRBJ2-1; abundance: -; v_gene: TRBV9; d_gene: -; len: 16
CDR3nt: TGCAGTGCTAGGACTAGCGGGGGGAGGGATGAGCAGTTCTTC; CDR3aa: CSARTSGGRDEQFF; j_gene: TRBJ2-1; abundance: -; v_gene: TRBV20-1; d_gene: TRBD2; len: 14
CDR3nt: TGTGCCAGCAGCGGACAACCTAGGGGGTATAATTCACCCCTCCACTTT; CDR3aa: CASSGQPRGYNSPLHF; j_gene: TRBJ1-6; abundance: -; v_gene: TRBV9; d_gene: -; len: 16
CDR3nt: TGCGCCAGCGGGCGGGGACACCCCTACAATGAGCAGTTCTTC; CDR3aa: CASGRGHPYNEQFF; j_gene: TRBJ2-1; abundance: -; v_gene: TRBV10-2; d_gene: -; len: 14
CDR3nt: TGCAGCGTTGGCTACGGATCGAACACTGAAGCTTTCTTT; CDR3aa: CSVGYGSNTEAFF; j_gene: TRBJ1-1; abundance: -; v_gene: TRBV29-1; d_gene: -; len: 13
CDR3nt: TGCAGCGTGTTGATAAAGGGCCTAGCGGGAGCAGGCGGGGAGCTGTTTTTT; CDR3aa: CSVLIKGLAGAGGELFF; j_gene: TRBJ2-2; abundance: -; v_gene: TRBV29-1; d_gene: TRBD2; len: 17
CDR3nt: TGCAGTGCTAGTGCGGACAGAGTATATGGCTACACCTTC; CDR3aa: CSASADRVYGYTF; j_gene: TRBJ1-2; abundance: -; v_gene: TRBV20-1; d_gene: -; len: 13
CDR3nt: TGTGCCAGCAGCGTAGGGGACAGGCCCTACAATGAGCAGTTCTTC; CDR3aa: CASSVGDRPYNEQFF; j_gene: TRBJ2-1; abundance: -; v_gene: TRBV9; d_gene: TRBD1; len: 15
CDR3nt: TGTGCCAGCAGCGATACTCCCGGTTGGGACAGGGGACCCAATCAGCCCCAGCATTTT; CDR3aa: CASSDTPGWDRGPNQPQHF; j_gene: TRBJ1-5; abundance: -; v_gene: TRBV6-1; d_gene: TRBD1; len: 19